This T cell receptor beta chain was recorded in a study of T-cell memory formation after mild COVID-19. TCRdb re-derived calls from the 5' RACE reads in MiXCR, one entry per CDR3 protein. The repertoire holds 300,000 to 400,000 distinct CDR3 sequences, with roughly 15% as singletons. Looked up from germline, CDR1 is SGHTA and CDR2 is FQGNSA. The length of the CDR3 is 12 residues. V lost 1 base and J 7 bases, leaving 6 bases between the germline ends. The specimen was PBMCs or a T cell subset sorted from them (not recorded which). This chain connects TRBV7-2 to TRBJ2-3, with D unresolved. The clonotype originates from a man younger than 35 who had mild COVID-19 (a few samples of this study predate the infection). Cell type and time point are not known. The CDR3: CASSLVRNTQYF. CDR3 DNA sequence: TGTGCCAGCAGCTTAGTCCGGAATACGCAGTATTTT.